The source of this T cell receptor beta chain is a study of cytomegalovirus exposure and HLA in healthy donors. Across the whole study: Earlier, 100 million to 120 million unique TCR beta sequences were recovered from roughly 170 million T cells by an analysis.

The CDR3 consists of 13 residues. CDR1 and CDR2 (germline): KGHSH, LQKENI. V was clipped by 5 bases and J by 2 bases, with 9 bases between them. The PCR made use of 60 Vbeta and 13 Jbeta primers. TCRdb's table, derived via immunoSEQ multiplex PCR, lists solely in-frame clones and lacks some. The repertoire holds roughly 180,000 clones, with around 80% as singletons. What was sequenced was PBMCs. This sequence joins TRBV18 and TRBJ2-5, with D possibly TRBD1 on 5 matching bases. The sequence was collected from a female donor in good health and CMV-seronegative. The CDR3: CASSKKGQETQYF. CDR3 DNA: TGTGCCAGCTCAAAAAAGGGGCAAGAGACCCAGTACTTC. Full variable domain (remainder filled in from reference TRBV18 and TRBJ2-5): NAGVMQNPRHLVRRRGQEARLRCSPMKGHSHVYWYRQLPEEGLKFMVYLQKENIIDESGMPKERFSAEFPKEGPSILRIQQVVRGDSAAYFCASSKKGQETQYFGPGTRLLVL.